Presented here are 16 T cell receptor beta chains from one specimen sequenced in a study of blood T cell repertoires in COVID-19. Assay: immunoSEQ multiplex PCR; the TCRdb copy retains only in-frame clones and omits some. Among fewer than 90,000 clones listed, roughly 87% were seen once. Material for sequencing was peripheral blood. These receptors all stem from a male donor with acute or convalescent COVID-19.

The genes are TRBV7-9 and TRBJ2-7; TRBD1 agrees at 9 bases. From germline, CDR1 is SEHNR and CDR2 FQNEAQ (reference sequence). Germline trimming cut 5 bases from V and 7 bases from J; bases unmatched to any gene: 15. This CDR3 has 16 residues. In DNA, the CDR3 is TGTGCCAGCAGCACTAAACAGGGGGCTGAAGGTGGGGAGCAGTACTTC. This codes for CASSTKQGAEGGEQYF.

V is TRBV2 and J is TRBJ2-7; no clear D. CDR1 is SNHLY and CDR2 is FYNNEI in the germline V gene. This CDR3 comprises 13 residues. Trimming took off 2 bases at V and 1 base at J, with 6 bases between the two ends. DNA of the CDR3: TGTGCCAGCAGTGAACAGTTATCCTACGAGCAGTACTTC. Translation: CASSEQLSYEQYF.

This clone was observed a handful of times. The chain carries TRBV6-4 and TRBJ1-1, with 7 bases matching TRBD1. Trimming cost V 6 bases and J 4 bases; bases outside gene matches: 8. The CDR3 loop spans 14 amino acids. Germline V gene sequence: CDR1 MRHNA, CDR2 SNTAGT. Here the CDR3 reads CASRRQGVGTEAFF. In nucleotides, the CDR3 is TGTGCCAGCAGAAGACAGGGAGTGGGCACTGAAGCTTTCTTT.

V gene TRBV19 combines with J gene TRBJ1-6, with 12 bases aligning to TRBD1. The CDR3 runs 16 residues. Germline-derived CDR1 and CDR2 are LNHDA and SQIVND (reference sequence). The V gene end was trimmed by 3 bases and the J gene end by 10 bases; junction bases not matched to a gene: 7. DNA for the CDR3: TGTGCCAGTAGTATGTTTTCGGGACAGGGGGCATCACCCCTCCACTTT. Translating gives CASSMFSGQGASPLHF.

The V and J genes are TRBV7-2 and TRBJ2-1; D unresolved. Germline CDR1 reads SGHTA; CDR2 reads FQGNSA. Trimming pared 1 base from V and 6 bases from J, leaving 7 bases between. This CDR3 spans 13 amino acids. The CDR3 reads CASSLGASNEQFF. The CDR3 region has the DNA TGTGCCAGCAGCTTAGGTGCTAGCAATGAGCAGTTCTTC.

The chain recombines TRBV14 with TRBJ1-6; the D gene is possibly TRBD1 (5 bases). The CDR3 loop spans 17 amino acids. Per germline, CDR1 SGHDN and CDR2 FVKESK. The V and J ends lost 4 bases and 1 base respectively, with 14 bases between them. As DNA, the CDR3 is TGTGCCAGCAGCCCAACAGGCCTTGGGTCCTATAATTCACCCCTCCACTTT. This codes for CASSPTGLGSYNSPLHF.

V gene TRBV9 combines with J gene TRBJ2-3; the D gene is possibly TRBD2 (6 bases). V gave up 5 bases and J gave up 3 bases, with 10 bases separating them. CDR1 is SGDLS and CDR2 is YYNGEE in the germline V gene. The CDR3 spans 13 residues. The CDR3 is CASSTGGTDTQYF. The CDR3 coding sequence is TGTGCCAGCAGTACCGGAGGGACAGATACGCAGTATTTT.

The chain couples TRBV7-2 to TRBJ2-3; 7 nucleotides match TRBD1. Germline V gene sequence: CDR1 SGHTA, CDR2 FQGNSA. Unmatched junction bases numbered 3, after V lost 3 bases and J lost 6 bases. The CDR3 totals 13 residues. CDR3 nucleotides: TGTGCCAGCAGCTTGACAGGGTGGGATACGCAGTATTTT. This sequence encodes CASSLTGWDTQYF.

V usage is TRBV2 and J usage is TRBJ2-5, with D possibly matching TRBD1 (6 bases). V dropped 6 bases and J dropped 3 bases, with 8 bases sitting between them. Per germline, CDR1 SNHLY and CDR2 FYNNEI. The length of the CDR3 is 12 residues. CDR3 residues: CASSRQEETQYF. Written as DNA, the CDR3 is TGTGCCAGCAGCCGACAGGAAGAGACCCAGTACTTC.

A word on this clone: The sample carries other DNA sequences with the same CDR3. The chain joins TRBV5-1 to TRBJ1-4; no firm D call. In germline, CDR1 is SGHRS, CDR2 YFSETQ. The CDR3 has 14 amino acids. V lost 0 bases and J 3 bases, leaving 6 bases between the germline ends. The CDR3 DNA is TGCGCCAGCAGCTTGGGGGGAGCTAATGAAAAACTGTTTTTT. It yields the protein CASSLGGANEKLFF.

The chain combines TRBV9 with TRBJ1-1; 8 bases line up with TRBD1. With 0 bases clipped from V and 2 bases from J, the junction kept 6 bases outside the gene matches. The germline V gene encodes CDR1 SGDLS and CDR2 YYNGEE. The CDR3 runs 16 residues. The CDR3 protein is CASSVEGTGLNTEAFF. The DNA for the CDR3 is TGTGCCAGCAGCGTAGAAGGGACAGGCCTTAACACTGAAGCTTTCTTT.

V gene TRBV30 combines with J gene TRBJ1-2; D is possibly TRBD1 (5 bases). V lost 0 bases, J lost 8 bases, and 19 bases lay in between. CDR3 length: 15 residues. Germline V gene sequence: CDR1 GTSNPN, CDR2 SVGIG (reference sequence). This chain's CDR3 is CAWSVPGGQGRGYTF. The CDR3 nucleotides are TGTGCCTGGAGTGTACCCGGAGGGCAGGGAAGAGGCTACACCTTC.

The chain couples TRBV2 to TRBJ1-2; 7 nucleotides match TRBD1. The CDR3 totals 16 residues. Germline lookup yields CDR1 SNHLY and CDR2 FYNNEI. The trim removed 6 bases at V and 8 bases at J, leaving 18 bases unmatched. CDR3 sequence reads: CASSVQMITGVGGYTF. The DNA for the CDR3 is TGTGCCAGCAGCGTCCAAATGATAACAGGGGTGGGCGGCTACACCTTC.

CDR3 sequence: CASSQYSGNTIYF. The DNA for the CDR3 is TGTGCCAGCAGCCAATATTCTGGAAACACCATATATTTT. This chain uses TRBV3-1 (or the pseudogene TRBV3-2) with TRBJ1-3; D gene uncertain. Germline V gives CDR1 LGHDT, CDR2 YNNKEL (reference sequence). V was shortened by 2 bases and J by 1 base, with 3 bases between the two germline ends. The CDR3 runs to 13 residues.

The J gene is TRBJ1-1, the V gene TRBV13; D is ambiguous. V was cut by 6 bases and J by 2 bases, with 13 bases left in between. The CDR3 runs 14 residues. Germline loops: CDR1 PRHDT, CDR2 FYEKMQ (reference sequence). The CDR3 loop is CASSPSRYNTEAFF. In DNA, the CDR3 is TGTGCCAGCAGTCCAAGTCGCTATAACACTGAAGCTTTCTTT. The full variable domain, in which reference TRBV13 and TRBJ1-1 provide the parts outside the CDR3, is AAGVIQSPRHLIKEKRETATLKCYPIPRHDTVYWYQQGPGQDPQFLISFYEKMQSDKGSIPDRFSAQQFSDYHSELNMSSLELGDSALYFCASSPSRYNTEAFFGQGTRLTVV.

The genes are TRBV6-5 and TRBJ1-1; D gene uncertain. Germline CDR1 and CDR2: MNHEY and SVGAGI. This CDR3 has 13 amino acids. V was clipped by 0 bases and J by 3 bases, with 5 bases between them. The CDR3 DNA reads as TGTGCCAGCAGTTACTCGCGAGACACTGAAGCTTTCTTT. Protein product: CASSYSRDTEAFF.